The 10 T cell receptor beta chains presented below share a single source sample, sequenced in a study of TIL therapy for anti-PD-1-resistant metastatic lung cancer. The immunoSEQ assay was v3. The protocol was immunoSEQ multiplex PCR, while the TCRdb copy is restricted to in-frame clones and leaves out a portion. The repertoire consists of roughly 28,000 clones, with 63% occurring once and the leading ten covering approximately 16%. Described time point: pre-treatment sample, taken before nivolumab and TIL therapy. The tumor samples were excised metastases, mostly pleural nodules or supraclavicular lymph nodes. The specimen comprised tumor tissue, sampled at baseline. Receptors originate from a woman aged 25 to 80 with non-small cell lung cancer.

The chain joins TRBV5-1 to TRBJ2-1; D may be TRBD1 (5 bases). V lost 4 bases, J lost 10 bases, and 12 bases lay in between. CDR1 is SGHRS, CDR2 YFSETQ, per germline. The CDR3 has 12 amino acids. The CDR3 protein is CASSQGGWEQFF. The CDR3 coding sequence is TGCGCCAGCAGCCAGGGTGGATGGGAGCAGTTCTTC.

The chain uses TRBV7-9 and TRBJ2-3, with D uncertain. Deletions cut 6 bases from V and 4 bases from J, with 14 bases between. The germline CDR1 and CDR2 sequences are SEHNR and FQNEAQ (reference sequence). The CDR3 runs 14 residues. The CDR3 protein is CASSLSSGADTQYF. CDR3 DNA sequence: TGTGCCAGCAGTCTGAGCTCTGGGGCAGATACGCAGTATTTT.

There are a few counts of this clone. The chain couples TRBV9 to TRBJ2-1, with a possible D match to TRBD1 (6 bases). The germline V and J ends were trimmed by 0 bases and 6 bases, with 10 bases remaining between them. The germline V gene encodes CDR1 SGDLS and CDR2 YYNGEE. The CDR3 spans 14 residues. The CDR3 DNA sequence: TGTGCCAGCAGCGTAGCACCAGGGGCCAATGAGCAGTTCTTC. Its translation: CASSVAPGANEQFF.

The chain carries TRBV12-5 and TRBJ2-1; 12 nucleotides align to TRBD2. Germline V gene data show CDR1 as LGHNT and CDR2 as FRNRAP. The CDR3 totals 16 residues. With V trimmed by 2 bases and J by 6 bases, 5 bases remained unmatched. In DNA, the CDR3 is TGTGCTAGTGGTTTGCCCACTAGCGGGGGGATCAATGAGCAGTTCTTC. Residues: CASGLPTSGGINEQFF. Variable domain in full (rest from reference TRBV12-5 and TRBJ2-1): DARVTQTPRHKVTEMGQEVTMRCQPILGHNTVFWYRQTMMQGLELLAYFRNRAPLDDSGMPKDRFSAEMPDATLATLKIQPSEPRDSAVYFCASGLPTSGGINEQFFGPGTRLTVL.

This clone was detected only once. This chain joins TRBV4-1 and TRBJ2-7, with 10 bases matching TRBD1. Germline V lookup: CDR1 MGHRA, CDR2 YSYEKL. The CDR3 is made up of 15 amino acids. J was trimmed by 5 bases and V by 0 bases; bases with no gene match: 4. CDR3 protein: CASSQEPGTGDEQYF. CDR3 nucleotide sequence: TGCGCCAGCAGCCAAGAACCCGGGACAGGGGACGAGCAGTACTTC.

V and J are TRBV5-6 and TRBJ1-2, with 9 nucleotides matching TRBD1. Germline V CDR1 and CDR2: SGHDT, YYEEEE. The length of the CDR3 is 16 residues. After removal of 3 bases from V and 8 bases from J, the junction contained 14 bases not matched to a gene. CDR3 in amino acids: CASSSSKVQGAWGYTF. CDR3 in DNA: TGTGCCAGCAGCTCCTCTAAAGTACAGGGGGCCTGGGGCTACACCTTC.

V and J are TRBV5-5 and TRBJ2-3; no clear D gene. V was trimmed by 1 base and J by 5 bases, leaving 5 bases between them. Germline lookup yields CDR1 SGHKS and CDR2 YYEKEE (reference sequence). The CDR3 contains 12 residues. The CDR3, as DNA: TGTGCCAGCAGCTTGATGTTAGATACGCAGTATTTT. Translation gives CASSLMLDTQYF.

In this sample, this clone turned up a few times. V usage is TRBV10-3 and J usage is TRBJ2-2; 9 nucleotides match TRBD1. J was trimmed by 3 bases and V by 4 bases; bases with no gene match: 6. Germline V gene sequence: CDR1 ENHRY, CDR2 SYGVKD. The CDR3 covers 16 residues. CDR3 loop: CAISGGQGWHTGELFF. The CDR3 DNA follows: TGTGCCATCAGTGGAGGACAGGGGTGGCACACCGGGGAGCTGTTTTTT.

The chain combines TRBV2 with TRBJ2-7; the D is unclear. Trimming took 3 bases from V and 12 from J, leaving 12 bases between them. Germline assignment: CDR1 SNHLY and CDR2 FYNNEI. The CDR3 is 11 amino acids. The CDR3 region has the DNA TGTGCCAGCAGTGATAGTGGTGGTCTGTACTTC. It is translated as CASSDSGGLYF.

The chain carries TRBV21-1 and TRBJ2-1; the D segment call TRBD1 is taken from the table without a DNA check. TRBV21-1 is given as a pseudogene. The CDR3 sequence is 17 residues long. Here the CDR3 reads CASSKGQDRSSYNEQFF. The CDR3, as DNA: TGTGCCAGCAGCAAAGGACAGGACAGGAGCTCCTACAATGAGCAGTTCTTC.